This T cell receptor (beta chain) derives from a study of T-cell memory formation after mild COVID-19 (dated by TCRdb to the early 2020s). Describing the broader study: TCR sequence clusters from the two donors were largely donor specific. Two young, previously healthy adult volunteers, one female and one male, were included in the cohort. T-cell clones expanding and contracting after mild COVID-19 in a couple of donors were tracked by longitudinal TCRalpha and TCRbeta repertoire sequencing.

Sequenced on an Illumina NovaSeq 6000. TCRalpha and TCRbeta cDNA libraries were constructed by 5'RACE with constant-segment primers, with sample barcodes and unique molecular identifiers being introduced. RNA was extracted from every sample with Trizol reagent. The libraries were amplified in two PCR steps, and the second step added a second sample barcode and Illumina TruSeq adapters. Sequencing of libraries was performed on an Illumina NovaSeq with 2 x 150 bp paired-end reads. As for the authors' bioinformatics: The reads were demultiplexed and collapsed into UMI-guided consensus sequences using migec v1.2.7. Using mixcr v2.1.11, UMI consensuses were aligned to TRA and TRB V and J templates and then assembled into clonotypes. A clonotype was counted as expanded or contracted only when both edgeR and NoisET called the clonotype significant, with the noise models trained on biological replicates. For edgeR calls, a false discovery rate-adjusted p below 0.01 and a log2 fold-change threshold of 1 were applied. As an exploratory analysis of dynamics, PCA with hierarchical clustering was applied to max-normalized trajectories of the 1000 most abundant clonotypes. Separately sequenced CD4+ and CD8+ repertoires were used to assign a CD4 or CD8 phenotype to each responding clone. Starting from the raw public reads, TCRdb applied fastp trimming at Q25, assembled clones with MiXCR and retained in-frame beta chains. CDR3 protein sequences are deduplicated, and each keeps its most common genes and DNA. The V and J calls and clone size are TCRdb's, not the authors'. Here the sample has around 310,000 distinct CDR3 sequences; around an eighth occur a single time. The ten most abundant clones make up roughly 21% of the sample.

Ficoll-Paque density gradient centrifugation was used to isolate PBMCs. Based on the germline V gene, the CDR1 and CDR2 sequences are MGHRA and YSYEKL. The V and J ends are trimmed by 1 base and 4 bases, leaving 11 bases between them. Its CDR3 holds 14 amino acids, cysteine through valine. Only the CDR3 part of the read is kept: 42 bases, read in frame from the first base. This clonotype showed up just a few times. The specificity of this receptor is unknown. Qualities for individual bases were not recorded, and no much larger clone is one base off. The study at large found these results: The detection of some responding clones in pre-infection memory suggests that pre-existing cross-reactive memory T cells joined the SARS-CoV-2 response. SARS-CoV-2 specificity was not confirmed for the second-wave clones peaking on day 37. Contracting CD4+ clones turned up mainly in the CM and EM memory subsets, whereas EMRA was where CD8+ clones were enriched. Only a couple of mild cases were covered in the study, and larger cohorts including severe cases with pre-infection samples were considered necessary. From day 15 to 85, contracting clones showed balanced CD4/CD8 phenotypes, whereas a second wave of clones that expanded from day 15 to 37 leaned towards CD4+.

The TCR sequence derives from a man aged 18 to 29 who had mild COVID-19 (a few samples of this study predate the infection). The sample titles of this study are shuffled in the database, so cell type and time point are left out; the donor was told from shared clones. The sequenced sample consisted of PBMCs or a T cell subset sorted from them (not recorded which). The receptor chain draws on TRBV4-1 and TRBJ2-7; perhaps TRBD1 is the D gene, with 6 bases matching. The bases are TGCGCCAGCAGCCAAGGCAGGGGAAATTACGAGCAGTACGTC. Its translation is CASSQGRGNYEQYV.